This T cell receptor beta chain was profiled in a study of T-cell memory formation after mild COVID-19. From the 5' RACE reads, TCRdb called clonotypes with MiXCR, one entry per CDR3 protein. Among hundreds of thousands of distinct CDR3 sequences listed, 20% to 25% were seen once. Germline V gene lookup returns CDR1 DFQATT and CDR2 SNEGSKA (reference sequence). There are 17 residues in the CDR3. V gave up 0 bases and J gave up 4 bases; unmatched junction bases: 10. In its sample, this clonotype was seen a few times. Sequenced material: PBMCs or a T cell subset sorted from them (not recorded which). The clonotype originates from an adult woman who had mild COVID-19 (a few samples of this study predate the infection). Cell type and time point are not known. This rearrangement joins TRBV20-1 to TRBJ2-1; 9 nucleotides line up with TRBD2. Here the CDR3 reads CSARDARLTSGYNEQFF. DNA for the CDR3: TGCAGTGCTAGAGACGCGCGTTTGACTAGCGGATACAATGAGCAGTTCTTC.